A selection of T cell receptor beta chains follows, all from one sample in a study of blood T cell repertoires in COVID-19. The assay was immunoSEQ multiplex PCR, and TCRdb's table has in-frame clones only and misses some. Of around 300,000 clones in the sample, 85% were seen once. Material for sequencing was peripheral blood. The receptor set was obtained from a human donor in a cohort sampled during active COVID-19. Both conserved end residues are part of each CDR3. The order of the fields is V gene, clone size, J gene, D gene, CDR3 DNA, CDR3 protein. D genes are given only for firm matches. Not all rows give a size; the values are once, few, many and, for expanded clones, a class.

V gene: TRBV7-2
clone size: NA
J gene: TRBJ2-5
D gene: NA
CDR3 DNA: TGTGCCAGCAGCCTCGGACAGATAGAGACCCAGTACTTC
CDR3 protein: CASSLGQIETQYF

V gene: TRBV19
clone size: NA
J gene: TRBJ2-1
D gene: TRBD1
CDR3 DNA: TGTGCCAGTAGTAGCCAAACAGGGGGCAATGAGCAGTTCTTC
CDR3 protein: CASSSQTGGNEQFF

V gene: TRBV21-1
clone size: few
J gene: TRBJ2-2
D gene: NA
CDR3 DNA: TGTGCCAGCAGCAAAGCATATTTTATCTTAGGGGGGGCCGGGGAGCTGTTTTTT
CDR3 protein: CASSKAYFILGGAGELFF

V gene: TRBV18
clone size: once
J gene: TRBJ2-4
D gene: NA
CDR3 DNA: TGTGCCAGCTCACCTTCCGTAGGGAGTTTGGCCAAAAACATTCAGTACTTC
CDR3 protein: CASSPSVGSLAKNIQYF

V gene: TRBV14
clone size: NA
J gene: TRBJ2-2
D gene: NA
CDR3 DNA: TGTGCCAGCAGCCAACGATCGATAGGGGACACCGGGGAGCTGTTTTTT
CDR3 protein: CASSQRSIGDTGELFF

V gene: TRBV7-9
clone size: NA
J gene: TRBJ1-2
D gene: NA
CDR3 DNA: TGTGCCAGCAGCCCGGTCGGAGTCTATGGCTACACCTTC
CDR3 protein: CASSPVGVYGYTF

V gene: TRBV19
clone size: NA
J gene: TRBJ1-3
D gene: NA
CDR3 DNA: TGTGCCAGTAGTCCATTAGACAGGAGCTCTGGAAACACCATATATTTT
CDR3 protein: CASSPLDRSSGNTIYF

V gene: TRBV5-1
clone size: NA
J gene: TRBJ2-2
D gene: TRBD2
CDR3 DNA: TGCGCCAGCAGCCCTGGACTAGCGGACACCGGGGAGCTGTTTTTT
CDR3 protein: CASSPGLADTGELFF

V gene: TRBV6-6
clone size: few
J gene: TRBJ2-1
D gene: TRBD1
CDR3 DNA: TGTGCCAGCAGCCAGAGGAAGACAGGGCTTAGTCTTGAGCAGTTCTTC
CDR3 protein: CASSQRKTGLSLEQFF

V gene: TRBV28
clone size: NA
J gene: TRBJ2-7
D gene: NA
CDR3 DNA: TGTGCCAGCCTCGGGAGCTCCTACGAGCAGTACTTC
CDR3 protein: CASLGSSYEQYF

V gene: TRBV5-1
clone size: NA
J gene: TRBJ2-7
D gene: NA
CDR3 DNA: TGCGCCAGCAGCTTGAGTCCCAGGGGTTCCTACGAGCAGTACTTC
CDR3 protein: CASSLSPRGSYEQYF

V gene: TRBV5-1
clone size: NA
J gene: TRBJ2-5
D gene: NA
CDR3 DNA: TGCGCCAGCAGCTTGGATCCCTCCCAAGAGACCCAGTACTTC
CDR3 protein: CASSLDPSQETQYF

V gene: TRBV28
clone size: many
J gene: TRBJ1-1
D gene: NA
CDR3 DNA: TGTGCCAGCAGTTTATTAACAGGGTCGAACACTGAAGCTTTCTTT
CDR3 protein: CASSLLTGSNTEAFF

V gene: TRBV11-2
clone size: few
J gene: TRBJ1-6
D gene: TRBD1
CDR3 DNA: TGTGCCAGCAGCTCCTCGACAGGGGGAGAGTCACCCCTCCACTTT
CDR3 protein: CASSSSTGGESPLHF

V gene: TRBV6-5
clone size: NA
J gene: TRBJ1-2
D gene: TRBD1
CDR3 DNA: TGTGCCAGCAGAGACCCAGGGGGCCGTGGCTACACCTTC
CDR3 protein: CASRDPGGRGYTF

V gene: TRBV9
clone size: NA
J gene: TRBJ2-1
D gene: TRBD1
CDR3 DNA: TGTGCCAGCAGCGCTTCCGGGACAGGGAGGAATGAGCAGTTCTTC
CDR3 protein: CASSASGTGRNEQFF

V gene: TRBV19
clone size: many
J gene: TRBJ1-1
D gene: TRBD1
CDR3 DNA: TGTGCCAGTATGAACAGGGGCGGCCCTGAAGCTTTCTTT
CDR3 protein: CASMNRGGPEAFF

V gene: TRBV18
clone size: NA
J gene: TRBJ2-1
D gene: TRBD2
CDR3 DNA: TGTGCCAGCTCACGGCTAGCGGGAGGTACCACCCCTGAGCAGTTCTTC
CDR3 protein: CASSRLAGGTTPEQFF

V gene: TRBV2
clone size: NA
J gene: TRBJ1-2
D gene: NA
CDR3 DNA: TGTGCCAGCAGTGAAAACCCGCTAGGCAGGGGCAGGGGCTACACCTTC
CDR3 protein: CASSENPLGRGRGYTF

V gene: TRBV9
clone size: NA
J gene: TRBJ1-2
D gene: NA
CDR3 DNA: TGTGCCAGCGGCCGACAGGACTATGGCTACACCTTC
CDR3 protein: CASGRQDYGYTF

V gene: TRBV9
clone size: NA
J gene: TRBJ1-5
D gene: NA
CDR3 DNA: TGTGCCAGCAGCCCCCGTACAGGTCCCGGACAGCCCCAGCATTTT
CDR3 protein: CASSPRTGPGQPQHF

V gene: TRBV19
clone size: NA
J gene: TRBJ2-1
D gene: TRBD2
CDR3 DNA: TGTGCCAGTAGTTTAACCTCTAGCGGACCCTACAATGAGCAGTTCTTC
CDR3 protein: CASSLTSSGPYNEQFF

V gene: TRBV10-3
clone size: NA
J gene: TRBJ1-3
D gene: TRBD1
CDR3 DNA: TGTGCCATCAGTGACAGGGGGGCCGCCTCTGGAAACACCATATATTTT
CDR3 protein: CAISDRGAASGNTIYF

V gene: TRBV27
clone size: once
J gene: TRBJ2-3
D gene: NA
CDR3 DNA: TGTGCCAGCAAACTACAAGGTTTACTCACAGATACGCAGTATTTT
CDR3 protein: CASKLQGLLTDTQYF

V gene: TRBV29-1
clone size: few
J gene: TRBJ2-2
D gene: NA
CDR3 DNA: TGCAGCGTGACAAGGACACCCATCCTCTGGAACACCGGGGAGCTGTTTTTT
CDR3 protein: CSVTRTPILWNTGELFF

V gene: TRBV2
clone size: few
J gene: TRBJ1-5
D gene: NA
CDR3 DNA: TGTGCCAGCAGTGAAGGACAGGGCAATCAGCCCCAGCATTTT
CDR3 protein: CASSEGQGNQPQHF

V gene: TRBV19
clone size: NA
J gene: TRBJ2-1
D gene: TRBD2
CDR3 DNA: TGTGCCAGTAGAAGGGGCGGGAGTCTAAATGAGCAGTTCTTC
CDR3 protein: CASRRGGSLNEQFF

V gene: TRBV19
clone size: NA
J gene: TRBJ1-6
D gene: NA
CDR3 DNA: TGTGCCAGTAGTAAGTTTACGGGAAATTCACCCCTCCACTTT
CDR3 protein: CASSKFTGNSPLHF

V gene: TRBV30
clone size: NA
J gene: TRBJ2-1
D gene: TRBD2
CDR3 DNA: TGTGCCTGGAGACTAGCGGGAGGGAATGAGCAGTTCTTC
CDR3 protein: CAWRLAGGNEQFF

V gene: TRBV19
clone size: NA
J gene: TRBJ2-2
D gene: NA
CDR3 DNA: TGTGCCAGTAGTACTCGACAGGCCGGGGAGCTGTTTTTT
CDR3 protein: CASSTRQAGELFF

V gene: TRBV10-1
clone size: NA
J gene: TRBJ2-1
D gene: NA
CDR3 DNA: TGCGCCAGCAGCCCCGAGGGAGCGGGCTTATACAATGAGCAGTTCTTC
CDR3 protein: CASSPEGAGLYNEQFF

V gene: TRBV6-4
clone size: NA
J gene: TRBJ1-5
D gene: NA
CDR3 DNA: TGTGCCAGCAGTGTGGAGGTGGGGGGGCCCCAGCATTTT
CDR3 protein: CASSVEVGGPQHF

V gene: TRBV12-3/TRBV12-4
clone size: NA
J gene: TRBJ1-5
D gene: NA
CDR3 DNA: TGTGCCAGCAGACGACAAGACAATCAGCCCCAGCATTTT
CDR3 protein: CASRRQDNQPQHF

V gene: TRBV5-4
clone size: few
J gene: TRBJ1-1
D gene: NA
CDR3 DNA: TGTGCCAGCAGCTTGAGGGGAAACACTGAAGCTTTCTTT
CDR3 protein: CASSLRGNTEAFF

V gene: TRBV27
clone size: NA
J gene: TRBJ2-7
D gene: TRBD1
CDR3 DNA: TGTGCCAGCAGTTTAAAACAGGGGGTCGAGCAGTACTTC
CDR3 protein: CASSLKQGVEQYF

V gene: TRBV5-6
clone size: few
J gene: TRBJ2-7
D gene: TRBD1
CDR3 DNA: TGTGCCAGCAGCGCATGGACAGGGCGCGAGCAGTACTTC
CDR3 protein: CASSAWTGREQYF

V gene: TRBV3-1/TRBV3-2
clone size: once
J gene: TRBJ1-3
D gene: NA
CDR3 DNA: TGTGCCAGCAGCCGAGGACAGAATGGAAACACCATATATTTT
CDR3 protein: CASSRGQNGNTIYF

V gene: TRBV11-3
clone size: NA
J gene: TRBJ1-1
D gene: NA
CDR3 DNA: TGTGCCAGCAGCTTATGGGCCCGTGGAGGTCCCGAAGCTTTCTTT
CDR3 protein: CASSLWARGGPEAFF

V gene: TRBV4-3
clone size: NA
J gene: TRBJ2-1
D gene: NA
CDR3 DNA: TGCGCCAGCAGCCAAGATCTCCGTAGCTCCTACAATGAGCAGTTCTTC
CDR3 protein: CASSQDLRSSYNEQFF

V gene: TRBV6-6
clone size: NA
J gene: TRBJ2-7
D gene: NA
CDR3 DNA: TGTGGGATTGGGGCCTCAAGCTCCTACGAGCAGTACTTC
CDR3 protein: CGIGASSSYEQYF

V gene: TRBV5-1
clone size: NA
J gene: TRBJ2-5
D gene: NA
CDR3 DNA: TGCGCCAGCAGCCGGACAAGCCAAGAGACCCAGTACTTC
CDR3 protein: CASSRTSQETQYF

V gene: TRBV5-4
clone size: NA
J gene: TRBJ2-3
D gene: NA
CDR3 DNA: TGTGCCAGCAGCACCTATCTCACTAGCACAGATACGCAGTATTTT
CDR3 protein: CASSTYLTSTDTQYF

V gene: TRBV6-6
clone size: NA
J gene: TRBJ2-1
D gene: NA
CDR3 DNA: TGTGCCAGCAGTTGGGCAGGGGATGAGCAGTTCTTC
CDR3 protein: CASSWAGDEQFF

V gene: TRBV19
clone size: NA
J gene: TRBJ2-1
D gene: TRBD2
CDR3 DNA: TGTGCCAGTAGTACAGGACTAGGTCGTAGTAATGAGCAGTTCTTC
CDR3 protein: CASSTGLGRSNEQFF

V gene: TRBV5-1
clone size: NA
J gene: TRBJ2-5
D gene: TRBD2
CDR3 DNA: TGCGCCAGCAGCTTCATGGGGGGGCAAGAGACCCAGTACTTC
CDR3 protein: CASSFMGGQETQYF

V gene: TRBV2
clone size: NA
J gene: TRBJ2-5
D gene: TRBD1
CDR3 DNA: TGTGCCAGCAGTCGACAGGGGGCGCAAGAGACCCAGTACTTC
CDR3 protein: CASSRQGAQETQYF

V gene: TRBV6-4
clone size: few
J gene: TRBJ1-1
D gene: NA
CDR3 DNA: TGTGCCAGCAGTGAAGGGGGAAAAGCTTTCTTT
CDR3 protein: CASSEGGKAFF

V gene: TRBV7-8
clone size: NA
J gene: TRBJ2-1
D gene: NA
CDR3 DNA: TGTGCCAGCAGCTCCCTTCGTTGGAGGCCCTCCTACAATGAGCAGTTCTTC
CDR3 protein: CASSSLRWRPSYNEQFF

V gene: TRBV7-9
clone size: NA
J gene: TRBJ2-5
D gene: TRBD2
CDR3 DNA: TGTGCCAGCAGCCCTCGGCTAAGCGGGAGCGAGGAGACCCAGTACTTC
CDR3 protein: CASSPRLSGSEETQYF

V gene: TRBV19
clone size: once
J gene: TRBJ1-2
D gene: NA
CDR3 DNA: TGTGCCAGTAATGATGTAGGCGGTCCTAACTATGGCTACACCTTC
CDR3 protein: CASNDVGGPNYGYTF

V gene: TRBV4-3
clone size: NA
J gene: TRBJ2-5
D gene: NA
CDR3 DNA: TGCGCCAGCAGCCAAGCGGCGGCGTCACAAGAGACCCAGTACTTC
CDR3 protein: CASSQAAASQETQYF

V gene: TRBV4-3
clone size: NA
J gene: TRBJ2-2
D gene: NA
CDR3 DNA: TGCGCCAGCAGCCAAGAGAGTGGTCCCGGAGGCGGGGAGCTGTTTTTT
CDR3 protein: CASSQESGPGGGELFF

V gene: TRBV19
clone size: NA
J gene: TRBJ1-2
D gene: TRBD1
CDR3 DNA: TGTGCCAGTCACAACCTCCGGTTACTTGGGACAGGCCATTTCGATGGCTACACCTTC
CDR3 protein: CASHNLRLLGTGHFDGYTF

V gene: TRBV18
clone size: once
J gene: TRBJ2-2
D gene: TRBD2
CDR3 DNA: TGTGCCAGCTCATCCCCGACGGGAGGGGCGAACACCGGGGAGCTGTTTTTT
CDR3 protein: CASSSPTGGANTGELFF

V gene: TRBV27
clone size: NA
J gene: TRBJ2-1
D gene: TRBD1
CDR3 DNA: TGTGCCAGCAGTTTATCGAGAGGGCCTTATTTGGGACAGTTTTATGAGCAGTTCTTC
CDR3 protein: CASSLSRGPYLGQFYEQFF